One TCR beta chain is described in this entry. The source of the sample is a study of control samples from healthy donors and cancer patients. TCRdb's copy holds only in-frame clones and misses some; the assay was immunoSEQ multiplex PCR. The sample yields 95,000 to 150,000 clones, roughly 91% seen once. Sequencing was performed on blood. This TCR was recovered from a man aged 35 to 55 in good health.

CDR3: CASSTRQFNEKLFF. CDR3 nucleotide sequence: TGTGCCAGTAGTACTCGACAGTTTAATGAAAAACTGTTTTTT. The chain uses TRBV19 and TRBJ1-4; D is possibly TRBD1 (5 bases). Germline V gene data show CDR1 as LNHDA and CDR2 as SQIVND (reference sequence). Trimming took off 4 bases at V and 4 bases at J, with 10 bases between the two ends. The CDR3 loop spans 14 amino acids.